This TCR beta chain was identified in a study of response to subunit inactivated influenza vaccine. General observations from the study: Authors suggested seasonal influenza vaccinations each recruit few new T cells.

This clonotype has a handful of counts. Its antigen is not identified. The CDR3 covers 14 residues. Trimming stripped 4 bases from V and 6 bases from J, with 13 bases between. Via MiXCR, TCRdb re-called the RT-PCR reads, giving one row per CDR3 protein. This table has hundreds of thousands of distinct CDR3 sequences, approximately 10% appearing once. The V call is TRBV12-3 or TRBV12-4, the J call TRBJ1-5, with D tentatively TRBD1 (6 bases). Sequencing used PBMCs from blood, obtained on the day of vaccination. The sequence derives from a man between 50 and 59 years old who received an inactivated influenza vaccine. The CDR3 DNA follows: TGTGCCAGCAGTTCAACAGGGCGGACTCAGCCCCAGCATTTT. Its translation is CASSSTGRTQPQHF.